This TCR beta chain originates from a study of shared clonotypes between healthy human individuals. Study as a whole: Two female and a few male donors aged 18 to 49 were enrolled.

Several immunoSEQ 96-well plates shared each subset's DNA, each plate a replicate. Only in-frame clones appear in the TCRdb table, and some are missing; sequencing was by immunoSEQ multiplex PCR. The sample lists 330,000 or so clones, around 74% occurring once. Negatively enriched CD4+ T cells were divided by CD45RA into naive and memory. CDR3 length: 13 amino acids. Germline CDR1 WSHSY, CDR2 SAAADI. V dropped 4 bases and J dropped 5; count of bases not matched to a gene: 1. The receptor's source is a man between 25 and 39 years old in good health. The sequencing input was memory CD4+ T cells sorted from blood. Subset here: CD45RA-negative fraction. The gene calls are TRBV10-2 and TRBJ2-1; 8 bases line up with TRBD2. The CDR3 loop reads CASSGLANNEQFF. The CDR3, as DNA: TGCGCCAGCAGTGGACTAGCGAACAATGAGCAGTTCTTC.